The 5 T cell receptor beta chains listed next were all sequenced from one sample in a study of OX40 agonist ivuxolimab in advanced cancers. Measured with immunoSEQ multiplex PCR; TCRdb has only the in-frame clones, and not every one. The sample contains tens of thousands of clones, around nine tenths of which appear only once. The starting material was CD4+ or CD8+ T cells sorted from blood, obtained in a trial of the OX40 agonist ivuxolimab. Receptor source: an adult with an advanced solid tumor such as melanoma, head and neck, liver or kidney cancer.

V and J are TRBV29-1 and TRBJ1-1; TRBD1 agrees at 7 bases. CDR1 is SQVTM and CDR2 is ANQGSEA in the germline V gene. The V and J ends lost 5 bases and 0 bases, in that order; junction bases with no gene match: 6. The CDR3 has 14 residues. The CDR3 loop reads CSVQQGRVNTEAFF. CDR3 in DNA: TGCAGCGTTCAACAGGGGCGGGTGAACACTGAAGCTTTCTTT.

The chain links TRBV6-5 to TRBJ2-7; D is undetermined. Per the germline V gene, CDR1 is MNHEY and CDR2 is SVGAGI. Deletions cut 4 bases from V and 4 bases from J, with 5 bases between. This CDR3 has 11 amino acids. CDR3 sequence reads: CASSSLYEQYF. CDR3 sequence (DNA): TGTGCCAGCAGTTCCTTATACGAGCAGTACTTC.

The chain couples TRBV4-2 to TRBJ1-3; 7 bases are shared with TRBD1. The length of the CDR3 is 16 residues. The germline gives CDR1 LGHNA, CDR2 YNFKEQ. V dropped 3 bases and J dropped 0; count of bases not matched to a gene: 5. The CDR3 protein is CASSQGDSPSGNTIYF. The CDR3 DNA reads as TGTGCCAGCAGCCAGGGGGACAGTCCCTCTGGAAACACCATATATTTT.

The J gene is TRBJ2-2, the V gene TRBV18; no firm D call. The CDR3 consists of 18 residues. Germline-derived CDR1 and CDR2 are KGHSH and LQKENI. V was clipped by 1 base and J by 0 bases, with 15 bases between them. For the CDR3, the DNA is TGTGCCAGCTCACCACTTGGGCGGTCCAGCGCGAACACCGGGGAGCTGTTTTTT. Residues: CASSPLGRSSANTGELFF.

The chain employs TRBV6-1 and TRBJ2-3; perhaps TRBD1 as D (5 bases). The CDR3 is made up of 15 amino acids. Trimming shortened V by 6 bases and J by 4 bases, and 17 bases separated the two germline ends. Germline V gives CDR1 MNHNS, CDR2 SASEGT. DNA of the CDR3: TGTGCCAGCAGAGAGACAGCGTCTAGGGCAGATACGCAGTATTTT. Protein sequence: CASRETASRADTQYF.